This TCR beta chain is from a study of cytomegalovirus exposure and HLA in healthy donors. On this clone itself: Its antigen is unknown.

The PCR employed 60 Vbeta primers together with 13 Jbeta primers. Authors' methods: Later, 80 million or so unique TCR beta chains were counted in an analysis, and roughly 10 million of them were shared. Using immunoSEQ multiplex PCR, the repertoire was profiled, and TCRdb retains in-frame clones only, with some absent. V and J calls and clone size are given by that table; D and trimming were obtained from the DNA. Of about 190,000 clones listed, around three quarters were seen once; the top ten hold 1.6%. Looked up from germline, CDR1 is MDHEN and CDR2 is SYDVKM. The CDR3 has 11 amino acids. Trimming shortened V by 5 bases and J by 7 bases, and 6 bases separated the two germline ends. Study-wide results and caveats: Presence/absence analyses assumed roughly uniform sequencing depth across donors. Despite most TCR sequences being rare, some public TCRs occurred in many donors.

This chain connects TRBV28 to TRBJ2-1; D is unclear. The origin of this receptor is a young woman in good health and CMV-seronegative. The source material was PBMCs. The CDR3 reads CASSQLNEQFF. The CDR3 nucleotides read TGTGCCAGCAGTCAGTTGAATGAGCAGTTCTTC.